The 8 T cell receptor beta chains presented below share a single source sample, sequenced in a study of metastatic and nonmetastatic thyroid tumors. Thyroid surgery took place with no prior treatment in any patient. TCRdb reprocessed the PCR reads using MiXCR. The sample includes about 15,000 clones, about 21% seen only once; the top ten take 13%. The sequenced material came from blood. Source of these receptors: a female donor with papillary thyroid cancer or a benign thyroid nodule (not recorded which). Some clones in this sample may be carry-over from other donors' samples.

This clone was found many times. V is TRBV11-1 and J is TRBJ2-7; TRBD2 is a possible D gene (6 bases). Looked up from germline, CDR1 is SGHAT and CDR2 is FQDESV (reference sequence). The CDR3 extends over 16 amino acids. Between the trimmed V and J ends, which lost 5 bases and 0 bases, there was a span of 17 bases. CDR3 nucleotide sequence: TGTGCCAGCAGCCGGGGTGTGGAGGGCTACTCCTACGAGCAGTACTTC. This encodes CASSRGVEGYSYEQYF.

In this sample, this clone is medium-sized. This chain links TRBV20-1 with TRBJ2-3; 10 bases are shared with TRBD1. Germline V gene lookup returns CDR1 DFQATT and CDR2 SNEGSKA (reference sequence). The CDR3 has 14 residues. Germline trimming cut 5 bases from V and 6 bases from J; bases unmatched to any gene: 8. CDR3 sequence: CSAPTTGGPDTQYF. CDR3 coding DNA: TGCAGTGCTCCCACGACAGGGGGCCCGGATACGCAGTATTTT.

In this sample, this clone turned up many times. The V gene is TRBV5-5, the J gene TRBJ2-5; tentatively, D is TRBD2 (5 bases). This CDR3 region has 12 residues. CDR1 and CDR2 (germline): SGHKS, YYEKEE (reference sequence). Between the trimmed V and J ends, which lost 4 bases and 2 bases, there was a span of 6 bases. This chain's CDR3 is CASSRTQETQYF. In DNA form, the CDR3 reads TGTGCCAGCAGCCGGACTCAAGAGACCCAGTACTTC. The full variable domain, its missing parts supplied by reference TRBV5-5 and TRBJ2-5, is DAGVTQSPTHLIKTRGQQVTLRCSPISGHKSVSWYQQVLGQGPQFIFQYYEKEERGRGNFPDRFSARQFPNYSSELNVNALLLGDSALYLCASSRTQETQYFGPGTRLLVL.

Many counts were recorded for this clone. This chain uses TRBV3-1 with TRBJ2-5; D unclear. V lost 0 bases, J lost 1 base, and 15 bases lay in between. This CDR3 has 17 residues. CDR1 is LGHDT, CDR2 YNNKEL, per germline (reference sequence). In DNA form, the CDR3 reads TGTGCCAGCAGCCAAGATCATCGCGCGACGCCCCAAGAGACCCAGTACTTC. Residues: CASSQDHRATPQETQYF.

This clone has more than one count but fewer than ten. At one end, the junction sequence differs from germline, possibly due to a read error. The chain has TRBV7-3 and TRBJ2-3; 12 bases map to TRBD2. CDR1 and CDR2 from the germline V gene are SGHTA and FQGTGA. CDR3 size: 16 residues. Written as DNA, the CDR3 is TGTGCCAGCAGCTTCGGACTAGCGGGATGTGCAGATACTCAGTATTTT. This codes for CASSFGLAGCADTQYF.

This clone was detected ten times or more. The chain is built from TRBV5-1 and TRBJ2-1; TRBD2 agrees at 7 bases. This CDR3 region has 16 residues. Germline V gives CDR1 SGHRS, CDR2 YFSETQ. V lost 0 bases and J lost 6; bases outside the gene matches: 9. The CDR3: CASSLVLAGSGNEQFF. DNA of the CDR3: TGCGCCAGCAGCTTGGTCTTAGCGGGTTCCGGCAATGAGCAGTTCTTC.

This chain connects TRBV6-2 or TRBV6-3 to TRBJ2-7; D may be TRBD1 (6 bases). Trimming took 8 bases from V and 6 from J, leaving 26 bases between them. The germline gives CDR1 MNHEY, CDR2 SVGEGT. CDR3 length: 16 residues. The CDR3 loop is CASGPFRTDLYCEQYF. The CDR3 DNA follows: TGTGCCAGCGGCCCTTTTAGGACAGATCTTTACTGCGAGCAGTACTTC.

Ten or more counts support this clone. The J gene is TRBJ2-7, the V gene TRBV5-1, with TRBD2 as a possible D gene (5 bases). V was trimmed by 1 base and J by 1 base, leaving 15 bases between them. Germline CDR1 is SGHRS and CDR2 is YFSETQ. CDR3 size: 16 residues. The CDR3 bases are TGCGCCAGCAGCTTGAGTCTCGGAGCGGATTCCTACGAGCAGTACTTC. This gives the protein CASSLSLGADSYEQYF.